Listed below are T cell receptor beta chains from one sample, sequenced in a study of blood T cell repertoires in COVID-19. Clones were read by immunoSEQ multiplex PCR, and TCRdb kept only the in-frame ones, dropping some. The sample consists of 100,000 or so clones, 75% to 90% of them appearing once. The sequenced material came from peripheral blood. The receptors come from a man aged 60-69 years with acute or convalescent COVID-19. Each CDR3 is given with its conserved first and last residue. The D gene is left open where the match is weak. Clone size is given for some rows only: seen once, a few or many times, or a class if the clone is expanded.

>NA|TRBD2|TRBV5-1|TRBJ2-1
TGCGCCAGCAGCTCGCCGGGACTAGAATCGGTCGAGCAGTTCTTC
CASSSPGLESVEQFF
>NA|TRBD1|TRBV6-6|TRBJ1-6
TGTGCCAGCAGTTACGACAGGGGCGGTTCACCCCTCCACTTT
CASSYDRGGSPLHF
>NA|TRBD1|TRBV30|TRBJ1-2
TGTGCCTGGGGAGGGGACAGGAAAGACTATGGCTACACCTTC
CAWGGDRKDYGYTF
>NA|NA|TRBV2|TRBJ1-5
TGTGCCAGCAGTGGCAGGGAGGGCAATCAGCCCCAGCATTTT
CASSGREGNQPQHF
>once|NA|TRBV6-5|TRBJ2-7
TGTGCCAGCAGCCACACAGGGAGCTCCTACGAGCAGTACTTC
CASSHTGSSYEQYF
>NA|TRBD1|TRBV6-5|TRBJ2-2
TGTGCCAGCAAAACGGGACAGTCTAACACCGGGGAGCTGTTTTTT
CASKTGQSNTGELFF
>NA|NA|TRBV7-9|TRBJ1-5
TGTGCCAGCAGCCGTGGGGGAGGTGGTGGCAATCAGCCCCAGCATTTT
CASSRGGGGGNQPQHF
>NA|NA|TRBV5-1|TRBJ2-1
TGCGCCAGCAGCTCACAGGGTGGCCCCTACAATGAGCAGTTCTTC
CASSSQGGPYNEQFF
>NA|TRBD1|TRBV5-6|TRBJ1-3
TGTGCCAGCAGCTTAGGGACAGGGAGTCGACTTTGGAACACCATATATTTT
CASSLGTGSRLWNTIYF
>NA|NA|TRBV6-2/TRBV6-3|TRBJ2-1
TGTGCCAGCAGTTACGAATTACAGGGTGCCAATGAGCAGTTCTTC
CASSYELQGANEQFF
>NA|NA|TRBV12-3/TRBV12-4|TRBJ1-5
TGTGCCAGCAGCACGACAGAGAATCAGCCCCAGCATTTT
CASSTTENQPQHF
>NA|NA|TRBV9|TRBJ2-7
TGTGCCAGCAGCGTATTGACCGGGGAGCAGTACTTC
CASSVLTGEQYF
>few|NA|TRBV6-5|TRBJ1-2
TGTGCCAGCAGTAACAGGGTTGGCTACACCTTC
CASSNRVGYTF
>NA|NA|TRBV6-4|TRBJ1-2
TGTGCCAGCAGATCAGGGGTCGCGCAGGGCGGCTACACCTTC
CASRSGVAQGGYTF
>NA|TRBD2|TRBV7-2|TRBJ2-3
TGTGCCAGCAGCCGGACTAGCGGGGGAAGCACAGATACGCAGTATTTT
CASSRTSGGSTDTQYF
>once|NA|TRBV6-1|TRBJ1-5
TGTGCCAGCAGTGAAGCGGGGGGTACTAGCAATCAGCCCCAGCATTTT
CASSEAGGTSNQPQHF
>NA|NA|TRBV20-1|TRBJ1-1
TGCAGTGCTAGTATTCCGGGGGGTCCCGATGAAGCTTTCTTT
CSASIPGGPDEAFF
>NA|TRBD1|TRBV14|TRBJ1-1
TGTGCCAGCAGCCTCCGGACAGGGGGCAGCACTGAAGCTTTCTTT
CASSLRTGGSTEAFF
>NA|TRBD1|TRBV19|TRBJ1-1
TGTGCCAGTAGAAAAGGCGGGACAGGGCTGAACACTGAAGCTTTCTTT
CASRKGGTGLNTEAFF
>NA|NA|TRBV15|TRBJ2-7
TGTGCCACCAGCAGTCGAGAATCGCAGGGGCTGTACGAGCAGTACTTC
CATSSRESQGLYEQYF
>once|NA|TRBV29-1|TRBJ2-3
TGCAGCGTTGACGGGAGTCTAACAGATACGCAGTATTTT
CSVDGSLTDTQYF
>NA|NA|TRBV4-1|TRBJ1-4
TGCGCCAGCAGCCAAGTTCCCTCTGGGCGAGCTAATGAAAAACTGTTTTTT
CASSQVPSGRANEKLFF
>NA|NA|TRBV6-4|TRBJ2-1
TGTGCCAGCAGTGAAGGCGGAAACTACAATGAGCAGTTCTTC
CASSEGGNYNEQFF
>NA|NA|TRBV30|TRBJ1-1
TGTGCCTGGAGTTCGGGGGGGAGGACTGAAGCTTTCTTT
CAWSSGGRTEAFF
>NA|NA|TRBV5-4|TRBJ2-5
TGTGCCAGCAGCGCCCAGGGTTCAGAGACCCAGTACTTC
CASSAQGSETQYF
>NA|NA|TRBV7-2|TRBJ2-2
TGTGCCAGCAGCTTTCGACTAGACTTCACCGGGGAGCTGTTTTTT
CASSFRLDFTGELFF
>NA|NA|TRBV11-2|TRBJ2-6
TGTGCCAGCAGCTTCTTCGGGGCTGGGGCCAACGTCCTGACTTTC
CASSFFGAGANVLTF
>NA|NA|TRBV2|TRBJ1-3
TGTGCCAGCAGTGAAACGGGAAGATACTCTGGAAACACCATATATTTT
CASSETGRYSGNTIYF
>NA|NA|TRBV11-2|TRBJ2-3
TGTGCCAGCAGCTTAGCAGGGCGACCGGCCACAGATACGCAGTATTTT
CASSLAGRPATDTQYF
>once|NA|TRBV5-1|TRBJ2-1
TGCGCCAGCAGCCCCAGGCCGGGGGGCGGTTATGAGCAGTTCTTC
CASSPRPGGGYEQFF
>NA|NA|TRBV6-4|TRBJ2-1
TGTGCCAGCAGTAAGTACTCACAGGGAACCTTCAATGAGCAGTTCTTC
CASSKYSQGTFNEQFF
>NA|TRBD1|TRBV5-1|TRBJ1-2
TGCGCCAGCAGCTTGAATGGACAGGGGAAAGGAGGCTACACCTTC
CASSLNGQGKGGYTF
>once|TRBD2|TRBV7-2|TRBJ2-1
TGTGCCAGCACCCCCAACCCCAGCGGGGGGGCCCTTTGGAATGAGCAGTTCTTC
CASTPNPSGGALWNEQFF
>NA|NA|TRBV19|TRBJ2-1
TGTGCCAGTAGTATAGAGCGGGGATCCTACAATGAGCAGTTCTTC
CASSIERGSYNEQFF
>NA|NA|TRBV5-5|TRBJ2-5
TGTGCCAGCAGCTTAAGATTAGGGGCGGCGGCGTACCAAGAGACCCAGTACTTC
CASSLRLGAAAYQETQYF
>NA|TRBD1|TRBV12-3/TRBV12-4|TRBJ1-2
TGTGCCAGCAGTCCCCGTGACAGGGGAGGCTACACCTTC
CASSPRDRGGYTF
>NA|NA|TRBV5-1|TRBJ2-7
TGCGCCAGCAGCTTGTTTTTAGCGGTAGGTCCCTACGAGCAGTACTTC
CASSLFLAVGPYEQYF
>NA|TRBD1|TRBV2|TRBJ1-5
TGTGCCAGCAGGCATAGAGGACAGGGGAATCAGCCCCAGCATTTT
CASRHRGQGNQPQHF
>NA|TRBD1|TRBV5-4|TRBJ2-1
TGTGCCAGCAGCTTAAACAGGGGAAACACCTACAATGAGCAGTTCTTC
CASSLNRGNTYNEQFF
>NA|TRBD1|TRBV18|TRBJ1-2
TGTGCCAGCTCATCAGACCGGGACAGAGCTAACTATGGCTACACCTTC
CASSSDRDRANYGYTF
>NA|TRBD2|TRBV28|TRBJ2-1
TGTGCCACTTTAGCGGGACTCTACAATGAGCAGTTCTTC
CATLAGLYNEQFF
>NA|TRBD1|TRBV6-5|TRBJ1-5
TGTGCCAGCAGTCGAACAGGGGGAGATCAGCCCCAGCATTTT
CASSRTGGDQPQHF
>NA|NA|TRBV19|TRBJ2-1
TGTGCCAGTAGTATGCGCGCCGGGTTCAATGAGCAGTTCTTC
CASSMRAGFNEQFF
>NA|NA|TRBV12-5|TRBJ2-1
TGTGCTAGTGGTTTTGGGCGGGTCGACGAGCAGTTCTTC
CASGFGRVDEQFF
>NA|NA|TRBV2|TRBJ1-5
TGTGCCAGCAATAGGAGGGAGTATAGCAATCAGCCCCAGCATTTT
CASNRREYSNQPQHF
>NA|NA|TRBV9|TRBJ1-1
TGTGCCAGCAATGGCGGGTTGGTGAACACTGAAGCTTTCTTT
CASNGGLVNTEAFF